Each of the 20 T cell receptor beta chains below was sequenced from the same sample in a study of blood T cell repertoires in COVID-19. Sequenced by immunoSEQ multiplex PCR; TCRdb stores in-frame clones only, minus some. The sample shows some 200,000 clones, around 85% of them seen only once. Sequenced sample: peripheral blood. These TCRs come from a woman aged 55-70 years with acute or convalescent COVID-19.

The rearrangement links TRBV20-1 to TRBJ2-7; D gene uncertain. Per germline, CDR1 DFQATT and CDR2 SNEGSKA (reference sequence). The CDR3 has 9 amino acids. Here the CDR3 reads CSASGEQYF. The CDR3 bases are TGCAGCGCTTCGGGCGAGCAGTACTTC.

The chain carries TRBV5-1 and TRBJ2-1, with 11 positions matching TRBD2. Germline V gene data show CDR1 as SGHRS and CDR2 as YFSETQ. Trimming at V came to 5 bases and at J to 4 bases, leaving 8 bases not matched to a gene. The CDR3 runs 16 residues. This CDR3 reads CASRDTSGSVYNEQFF. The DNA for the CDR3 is TGCGCCAGCAGGGATACTAGCGGGAGTGTTTACAATGAGCAGTTCTTC.

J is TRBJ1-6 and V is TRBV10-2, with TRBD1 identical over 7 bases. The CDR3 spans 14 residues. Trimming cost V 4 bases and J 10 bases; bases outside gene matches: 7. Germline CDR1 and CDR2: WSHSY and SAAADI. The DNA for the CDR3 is TGCGCCAGCAGTGGAACAGGGGAGTACTCACCCCTCCACTTT. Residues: CASSGTGEYSPLHF.

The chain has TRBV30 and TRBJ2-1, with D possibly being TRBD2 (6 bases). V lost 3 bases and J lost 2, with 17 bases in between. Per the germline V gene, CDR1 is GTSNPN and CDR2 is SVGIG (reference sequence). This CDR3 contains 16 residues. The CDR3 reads CAWSLRGSGTYNEQFF. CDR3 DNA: TGTGCCTGGAGCCTACGAGGTAGCGGCACCTACAATGAGCAGTTCTTC.

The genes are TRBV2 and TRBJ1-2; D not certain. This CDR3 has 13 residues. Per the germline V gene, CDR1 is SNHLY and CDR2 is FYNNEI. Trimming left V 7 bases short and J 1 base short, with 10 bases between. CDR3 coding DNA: TGTGCCAGCAAGGGAGAAGTTAACTATGGCTACACCTTC. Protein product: CASKGEVNYGYTF.

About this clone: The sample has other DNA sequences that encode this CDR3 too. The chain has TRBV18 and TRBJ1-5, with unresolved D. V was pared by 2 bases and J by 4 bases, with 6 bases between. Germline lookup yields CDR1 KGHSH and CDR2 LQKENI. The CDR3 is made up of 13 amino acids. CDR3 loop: CASSPTDNQPQHF. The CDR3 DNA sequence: TGTGCCAGCTCACCAACAGATAATCAGCCCCAGCATTTT.

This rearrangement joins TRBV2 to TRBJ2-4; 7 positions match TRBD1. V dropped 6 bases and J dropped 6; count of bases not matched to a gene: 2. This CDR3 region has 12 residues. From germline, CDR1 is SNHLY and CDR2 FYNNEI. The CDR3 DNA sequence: TGTGCCAGCAGCGGGGACAGAAACATTCAGTACTTC. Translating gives CASSGDRNIQYF.

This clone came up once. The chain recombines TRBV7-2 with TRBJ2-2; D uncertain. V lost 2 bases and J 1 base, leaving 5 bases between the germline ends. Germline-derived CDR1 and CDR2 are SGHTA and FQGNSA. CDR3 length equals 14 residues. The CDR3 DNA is TGTGCCAGCAGCTTAAGACAGAACACCGGGGAGCTGTTTTTT. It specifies CASSLRQNTGELFF.

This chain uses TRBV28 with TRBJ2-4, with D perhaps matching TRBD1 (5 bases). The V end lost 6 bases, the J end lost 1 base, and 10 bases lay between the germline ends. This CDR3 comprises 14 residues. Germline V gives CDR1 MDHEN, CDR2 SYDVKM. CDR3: CASSFAGAKNIQYF. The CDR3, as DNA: TGTGCCAGCAGCTTCGCAGGGGCCAAAAACATTCAGTACTTC.

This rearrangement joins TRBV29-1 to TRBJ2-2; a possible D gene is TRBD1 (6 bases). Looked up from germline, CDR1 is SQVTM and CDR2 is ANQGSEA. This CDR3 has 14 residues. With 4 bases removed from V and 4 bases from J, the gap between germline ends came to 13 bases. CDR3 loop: CSVGLGDITGELFF. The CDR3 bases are TGCAGCGTTGGGCTGGGGGACATCACCGGGGAGCTGTTTTTT.

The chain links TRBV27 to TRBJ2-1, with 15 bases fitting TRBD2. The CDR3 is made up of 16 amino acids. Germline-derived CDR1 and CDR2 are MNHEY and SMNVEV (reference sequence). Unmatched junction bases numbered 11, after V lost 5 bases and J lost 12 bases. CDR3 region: CASSTAGLAGGLVQFF. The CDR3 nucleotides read TGTGCCAGCAGTACCGCGGGACTAGCGGGAGGATTAGTGCAGTTCTTC.

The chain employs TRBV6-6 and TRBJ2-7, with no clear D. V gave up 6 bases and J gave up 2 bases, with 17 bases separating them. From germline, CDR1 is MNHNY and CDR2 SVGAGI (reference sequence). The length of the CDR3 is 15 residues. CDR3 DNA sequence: TGTGCCAGCAGCTCCACGCACGACGGAGCCTACGAGCAGTACTTC. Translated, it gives CASSSTHDGAYEQYF.

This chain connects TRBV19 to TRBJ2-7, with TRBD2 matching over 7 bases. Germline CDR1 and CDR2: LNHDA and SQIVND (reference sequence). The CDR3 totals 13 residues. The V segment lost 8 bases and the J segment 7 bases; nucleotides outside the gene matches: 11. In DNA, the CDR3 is TGTGCCAGTGCACCGACTGGGGGGGGAGAGCAGTACGTC. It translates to CASAPTGGGEQYV.

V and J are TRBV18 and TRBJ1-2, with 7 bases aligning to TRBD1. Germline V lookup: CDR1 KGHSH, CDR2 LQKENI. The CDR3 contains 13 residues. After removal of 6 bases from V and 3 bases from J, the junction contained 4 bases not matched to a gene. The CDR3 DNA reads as TGTGCCAGCTCTTCTCAGGGGGACTATGGCTACACCTTC. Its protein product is CASSSQGDYGYTF.

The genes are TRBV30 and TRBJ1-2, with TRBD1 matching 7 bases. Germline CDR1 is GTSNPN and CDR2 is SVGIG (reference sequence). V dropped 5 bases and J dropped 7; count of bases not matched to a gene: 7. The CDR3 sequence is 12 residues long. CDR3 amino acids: CAWATGAGGYTF. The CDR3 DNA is TGTGCCTGGGCTACAGGGGCGGGTGGCTACACCTTC.

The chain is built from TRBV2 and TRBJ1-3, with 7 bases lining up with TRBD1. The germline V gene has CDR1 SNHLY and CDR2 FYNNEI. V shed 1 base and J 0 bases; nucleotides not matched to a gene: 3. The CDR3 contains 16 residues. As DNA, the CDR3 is TGTGCCAGCAGTGAAGGAGGGACAGTCTCTGGAAACACCATATATTTT. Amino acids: CASSEGGTVSGNTIYF.

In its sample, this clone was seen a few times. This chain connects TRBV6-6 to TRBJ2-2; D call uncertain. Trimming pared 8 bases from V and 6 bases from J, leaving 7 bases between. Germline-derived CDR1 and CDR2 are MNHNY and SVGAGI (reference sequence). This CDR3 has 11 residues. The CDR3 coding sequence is TGTGCCAGCTGGTCGGCCGGGGAGCTGTTTTTT. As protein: CASWSAGELFF.

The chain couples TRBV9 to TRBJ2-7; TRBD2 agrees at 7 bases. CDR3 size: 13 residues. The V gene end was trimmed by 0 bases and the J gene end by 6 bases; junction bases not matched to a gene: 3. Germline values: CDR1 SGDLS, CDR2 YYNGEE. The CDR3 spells CASSVGGGREQYF. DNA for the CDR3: TGTGCCAGCAGCGTAGGCGGGGGTCGCGAGCAGTACTTC.

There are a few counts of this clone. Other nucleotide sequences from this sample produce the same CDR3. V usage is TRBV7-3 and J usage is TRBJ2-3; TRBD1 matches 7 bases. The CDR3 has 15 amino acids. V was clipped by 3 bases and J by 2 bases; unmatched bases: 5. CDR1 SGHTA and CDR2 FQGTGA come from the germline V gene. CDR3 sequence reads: CASSLAGGSTDTQYF. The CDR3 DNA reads TGTGCCAGCAGCTTGGCAGGGGGTTCCACAGATACGCAGTATTTT.

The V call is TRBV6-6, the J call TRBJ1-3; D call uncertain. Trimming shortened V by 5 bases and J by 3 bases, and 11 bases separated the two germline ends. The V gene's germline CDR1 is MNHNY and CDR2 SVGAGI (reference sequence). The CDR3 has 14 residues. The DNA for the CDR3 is TGTGCCAGCAGTGCCCGGGGTTATGGAAACACCATATATTTT. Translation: CASSARGYGNTIYF.